What follows is one TCR beta chain and its context. Its antigen is unidentified. This specimen belongs to a study of cytomegalovirus exposure and HLA in healthy donors. About the study: An earlier analysis identified more than 95 million unique TCR beta sequences in about 190 million T cells. Whole-study results and caveats: CMV serostatus was the sole immune exposure data available. The study recorded 160 or so TCR beta chains that were cytomegalovirus-associated. The dataset shows that most TCR sequences were rare, while some public TCRs occurred in many donors.

The CDR3 is 16 residues long. The V gene lost 5 bases and the J gene lost 1 base, with 18 bases spanning the gap. The germline V gene has CDR1 SEHNR and CDR2 FQNEAQ (reference sequence). It was with 60 Vbeta and 13 Jbeta primers that the PCR ran. Sequencing was performed with immunoSEQ multiplex PCR; in TCRdb, only in-frame clones are kept and a portion is missing. This table holds 110,000 or so clones, 78% found once. The sequence was obtained from a male donor in good health and CMV-seronegative. Material: PBMCs. The genes are TRBV7-9 and TRBJ2-7; D possibly corresponds to TRBD2 (5 bases). The CDR3 DNA reads TGTGCCAGCAGCCCCGGGCAGTTGTCGGGGTCCTACGAGCAGTACTTC. It codes for CASSPGQLSGSYEQYF.